The 24 T cell receptor beta chains in this list originate from one sample, sequenced in a study of cytomegalovirus exposure and HLA in healthy donors. PCR primers comprised 60 Vbeta and 13 Jbeta primers. Some clones are missing from TCRdb's copy, which holds only in-frame ones; the method was immunoSEQ multiplex PCR. Of about 260,000 clones in the sample, around four fifths were seen once. The sample comprised PBMCs. The receptors shown here come from a woman aged 35 to 49 in good health and CMV-seropositive.

V and J are TRBV6-5 and TRBJ1-2, with a tentative D call TRBD1 (5 bases). The CDR3 runs 14 residues. V shed 1 base and J shed 4 bases, with 10 bases lying between them. The germline V gene encodes CDR1 MNHEY and CDR2 SVGAGI. Here the CDR3 DNA reads TGTGCCAGCAGTTACTACGCCGACAGCTATGGCTACACCTTC. This codes for CASSYYADSYGYTF.

The J gene is TRBJ2-1, the V gene TRBV23-1, with a tentative D call TRBD2 (6 bases). TRBV23-1 is treated as an ORF (open reading frame) with a function not yet certain. The CDR3 loop spans 16 amino acids. V was shortened by 4 bases and J by 0 bases, with 13 bases between the two germline ends. CDR3 in amino acids: CASSPRTILSYNEQFF. CDR3 nucleotide sequence: TGCGCCAGCAGTCCGCGGACTATACTCTCCTACAATGAGCAGTTCTTC.

This rearrangement joins TRBV11-2 to TRBJ1-3, with a tentative D call TRBD1 (6 bases). Trimming removed 5 bases at V and 0 bases at J, with 14 bases between. This CDR3 comprises 16 residues. Germline V CDR1 and CDR2: SGHAT, FQNNGV. The CDR3 sequence is CASSPPTGSSGNTIYF. In DNA, the CDR3 is TGTGCCAGCAGCCCACCCACAGGGAGCTCTGGAAACACCATATATTTT. The variable domain in full, with the rest retrieved from reference TRBV11-2 and TRBJ1-3, is EAGVAQSPRYKIIEKRQSVAFWCNPISGHATLYWYQQILGQGPKLLIQFQNNGVVDDSQLPKDRFSAERLKGVDSTLKIQPAKLEDSAVYLCASSPPTGSSGNTIYFGEGSWLTVV.

The V call is TRBV7-9, the J call TRBJ2-2; TRBD2 agrees at 8 bases. V trimming: 1 base; J trimming: 6 bases; junction bases outside the gene matches: 7. The CDR3 runs to 16 residues. Germline CDR1 SEHNR, CDR2 FQNEAQ (reference sequence). The CDR3 region is CASSLVSGSRPGELFF. In DNA, the CDR3 is TGTGCCAGCAGCTTAGTCAGCGGGAGTCGGCCCGGGGAGCTGTTTTTT.

As regards this clone: The identical CDR3 is also encoded by other nucleotide sequences in the sample. V gene TRBV7-9 combines with J gene TRBJ1-1; 9 nucleotides agree with TRBD1. The CDR3 is made up of 16 amino acids. Germline V gene sequence: CDR1 SEHNR, CDR2 FQNEAQ (reference sequence). V lost 1 base, J lost 5 bases, and 8 bases stayed unmatched. The CDR3 protein is CASSLGNRGRRTEAFF. DNA for the CDR3: TGTGCCAGCAGCTTAGGCAACAGGGGGCGAAGAACTGAAGCTTTCTTT.

This rearrangement joins TRBV19 to TRBJ2-2; weak D call: TRBD2 (6 bases). Looked up from germline, CDR1 is LNHDA and CDR2 is SQIVND (reference sequence). V shed 3 bases and J shed 6 bases, with 8 bases lying between them. The CDR3 has 13 amino acids. The CDR3 reads CASSITGAGELFF. The DNA for the CDR3 is TGTGCCAGTAGTATCACGGGGGCCGGGGAGCTGTTTTTT.

The CDR3 sequence is CASSDFGGEDTQYF. The CDR3 DNA follows: TGTGCCAGCAGTGACTTTGGAGGCGAAGATACGCAGTATTTT. The gene calls are TRBV6-4 and TRBJ2-3; the D gene is possibly TRBD2 (5 bases). V was trimmed by 1 base and J by 5 bases, leaving 10 bases between them. CDR3 size: 14 residues. Germline lookup yields CDR1 MRHNA and CDR2 SNTAGT.

The chain joins TRBV5-6 to TRBJ2-7; TRBD2 matches at 13 bases. Germline trimming cut 2 bases from V and 6 bases from J; bases unmatched to any gene: 17. CDR1 and CDR2 from the germline V gene are SGHDT and YYEEEE. The CDR3 consists of 19 residues. CDR3: CASSFYRARTSGSRIEQYF. DNA for the CDR3: TGTGCCAGCAGCTTTTACAGGGCAAGGACTAGCGGGAGTCGGATCGAGCAGTACTTC.

The rearrangement links TRBV27 to TRBJ2-3, with D possibly being TRBD1 (7 bases). The germline V and J ends were trimmed by 1 base and 5 bases, with 16 bases remaining between them. The CDR3 length is 16 residues. The germline V gene has CDR1 MNHEY and CDR2 SMNVEV (reference sequence). DNA for the CDR3: TGTGCCAGCAGTTTATTCTCGGGAGCAGGGGGAGATACGCAGTATTTT. Translated: CASSLFSGAGGDTQYF.

A single count supports this clone. The chain links TRBV7-2 to TRBJ2-5; D gene ambiguous. Trimming shortened V by 1 base and J by 5 bases, and 11 bases separated the two germline ends. The V gene's germline CDR1 is SGHTA and CDR2 FQGNSA. The CDR3 is 14 amino acids. CDR3 nucleotide sequence: TGTGCCAGCAGCTTAGTAGAGGTAGTTGAGACCCAGTACTTC. Translation: CASSLVEVVETQYF.

This chain connects TRBV9 to TRBJ2-2; 13 nucleotides align to TRBD2. J lost 4 bases, V lost 3 bases, and 0 bases had no gene match. This CDR3 comprises 15 residues. CDR1 and CDR2 from the germline V gene are SGDLS and YYNGEE. The CDR3, as DNA: TGTGCCAGCAGCGGACTAGCGGGAGGCACCGGGGAGCTGTTTTTT. Translated: CASSGLAGGTGELFF.

This clone was counted once. The genes are TRBV10-3 and TRBJ2-7, with 7 positions matching TRBD1. In germline, CDR1 is ENHRY, CDR2 SYGVKD. J lost 7 bases, V lost 7 bases, and 7 bases had no gene match. This CDR3 contains 12 residues. The CDR3 loop reads CAINDRAGEQYF. The CDR3 DNA follows: TGTGCCATCAACGACAGGGCGGGTGAGCAGTACTTC.

This clone has just one count. The genes are TRBV19 and TRBJ1-5; 8 positions agree with TRBD1. This CDR3 is built from 15 residues. Germline V gene data show CDR1 as LNHDA and CDR2 as SQIVND (reference sequence). Trimming at V came to 4 bases and at J to 4 bases, leaving 6 bases not matched to a gene. The CDR3 loop reads CASSTTGQANQPQHF. The CDR3 region has the DNA TGTGCCAGTAGTACTACGGGACAGGCTAATCAGCCCCAGCATTTT. Looking up the rest from reference TRBV19 and TRBJ1-5 gives the full variable domain: DGGITQSPKYLFRKEGQNVTLSCEQNLNHDAMYWYRQDPGQGLRLIYYSQIVNDFQKGDIAEGYSVSREKKESFPLTVTSAQKNPTAFYLCASSTTGQANQPQHFGDGTRLSIL.

As for this clone: The junction and the germline gene differ at one end; a read error may be behind it. The chain couples TRBV19 to TRBJ1-1, with 7 bases that match TRBD1. CDR3 length: 14 residues. CDR1 is LNHDA, CDR2 SQIVND, per germline (reference sequence). The CDR3 is CASSPSAPQDRREF. The CDR3 DNA reads as TGTGCCAGTAGCCCTAGTGCCCCCCAGGACAGGAGGGAGTTT.

The chain combines TRBV6-5 with TRBJ2-1; 9 bases map to TRBD1. The V gene's germline CDR1 is MNHEY and CDR2 SVGAGI. J was trimmed by 0 bases and V by 6 bases; bases with no gene match: 3. CDR3 size: 15 residues. CDR3 residues: CASSRQGGSYNEQFF. CDR3 nucleotides: TGTGCCAGCAGCCGACAGGGGGGCTCCTACAATGAGCAGTTCTTC.

This clone was seen just once. This sequence joins TRBV7-6 and TRBJ2-1; D may be TRBD1 (6 bases). Germline lookup yields CDR1 SGHVS and CDR2 FNYEAQ. This CDR3 has 12 amino acids. V was trimmed by 6 bases and J by 5 bases, leaving 8 bases between them. Written as DNA, the CDR3 is TGTGCCAGCAGTCCAGGGGACAATGAGCAGTTCTTC. Residues: CASSPGDNEQFF.

A note on this clone: Within the sample, other DNA sequences also encode this same CDR3. The chain joins TRBV30 to TRBJ2-3; TRBD2 agrees at 8 bases. The V and J ends lost 3 bases and 3 bases, in that order; junction bases with no gene match: 11. From germline, CDR1 is GTSNPN and CDR2 SVGIG (reference sequence). The CDR3 has 16 amino acids. The chain's CDR3 is CAWSGSGGRDTDTQYF. Here the CDR3 DNA reads TGTGCCTGGAGCGGGTCGGGGGGGAGGGATACAGATACGCAGTATTTT. Using reference TRBV30 and TRBJ2-3 for the parts outside the CDR3, the full variable domain is SQTIHQWPATLVQPVGSPLSLECTVEGTSNPNLYWYRQAAGRGLQLLFYSVGIGQISSEVPQNLSASRPQDRQFILSSKKLLLSDSGFYLCAWSGSGGRDTDTQYFGPGTRLTVL.

V usage is TRBV6-1 and J usage is TRBJ2-4, with D unclear. Per the germline V gene, CDR1 is MNHNS and CDR2 is SASEGT. The CDR3 is made up of 17 amino acids. The V and J ends lost 4 bases and 0 bases respectively, with 16 bases between them. CDR3 sequence (DNA): TGTGCCAGCAGTGGGTTTCACAGAGCCTTAGCCAAAAACATTCAGTACTTC. Protein: CASSGFHRALAKNIQYF.

Points on this clone: The junction departs from the called germline gene at one end, perhaps through a read error. The chain carries TRBV19 and TRBJ1-5; perhaps TRBD1 as D (5 bases). The CDR3 covers 15 residues. Germline V gives CDR1 LNHDA, CDR2 SQIVND (reference sequence). Here the CDR3 reads CASSIAQGVNQPQRF. CDR3 nucleotides: TGTGCCAGTAGTATAGCCCAGGGTGTCAATCAGCCCCAGCGTTTT. Full variable domain (missing parts from reference TRBV19 and TRBJ1-5): DGGITQSPKYLFRKEGQNVTLSCEQNLNHDAMYWYRQDPGQGLRLIYYSQIVNDFQKGDIAEGYSVSREKKESFPLTVTSAQKNPTAFYLCASSIAQGVNQPQRFGDGTRLSIL.

The rearrangement joins TRBV18 to TRBJ1-1, with D unclear. This CDR3 contains 14 residues. Germline V CDR1 and CDR2: KGHSH, LQKENI. The ends were cut back, 2 bases at V and 4 bases at J, with 11 bases in the middle. The CDR3 nucleotides read TGTGCCAGCTCACCAAGCTCCCCTCTCACTGAAGCTTTCTTT. Translated, it gives CASSPSSPLTEAFF.

The CDR3 coding sequence is TGTGCCAGCAGTTCCGGGACTAGGCTACGGGAGCAGTACTTC. Amino acids: CASSSGTRLREQYF. This chain joins TRBV28 and TRBJ2-7; 8 bases map to TRBD2. CDR1 is MDHEN, CDR2 SYDVKM, per germline. Trimming cost V 4 bases and J 7 bases; bases outside gene matches: 9. The CDR3 is 14 residues long.

The rearrangement uses TRBV15 and TRBJ1-1, with no clear D. This CDR3 contains 15 residues. The V gene's germline CDR1 is LNHNV and CDR2 YYDKDF (reference sequence). The V end was cut by 0 bases, the J end by 4 bases, with 12 bases between. CDR3: CATSRDQHGSTEAFF. In DNA form, the CDR3 reads TGTGCCACCAGCAGAGATCAACATGGGAGCACTGAAGCTTTCTTT.

This rearrangement joins TRBV4-3 to TRBJ1-2; a weak D match, TRBD1 (5 bases). Trimming removed 0 bases at V and 4 bases at J, with 9 bases between. The CDR3 spans 14 residues. The germline V gene has CDR1 LGHNA and CDR2 YSLEER. Here the CDR3 DNA reads TGCGCCAGCAGCCAAGATCAGGGAAGCTATGGCTACACCTTC. Amino acids: CASSQDQGSYGYTF.

The chain recombines TRBV7-3 with TRBJ2-3, with TRBD2 matching over 9 bases. The germline V gene has CDR1 SGHTA and CDR2 FQGTGA. There are 13 residues in the CDR3. J gave up 14 bases and V 5 bases, and 11 bases lay outside the gene matches. CDR3 sequence: CASSPGPAGGWYF. Here the CDR3 DNA reads TGTGCCAGCAGCCCGGGGCCAGCGGGAGGTTGGTATTTT.